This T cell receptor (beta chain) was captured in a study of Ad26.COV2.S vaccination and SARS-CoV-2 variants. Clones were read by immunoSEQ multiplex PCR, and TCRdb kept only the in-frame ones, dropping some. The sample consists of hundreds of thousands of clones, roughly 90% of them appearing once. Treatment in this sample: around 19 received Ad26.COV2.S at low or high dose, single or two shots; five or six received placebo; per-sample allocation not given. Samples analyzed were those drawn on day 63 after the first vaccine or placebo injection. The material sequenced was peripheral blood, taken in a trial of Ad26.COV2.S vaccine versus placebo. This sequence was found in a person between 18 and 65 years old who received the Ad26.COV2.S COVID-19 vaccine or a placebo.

Here the CDR3 reads CASREGDTQYF. For the CDR3, the DNA is TGCGCCAGCAGGGAAGGGGATACGCAGTATTTT. This chain links TRBV5-1 with TRBJ2-3; D ambiguous. Trimming shortened V by 5 bases and J by 6 bases, and 7 bases separated the two germline ends. There are 11 residues in the CDR3. Per germline, CDR1 SGHRS and CDR2 YFSETQ.